Each of the 5 T cell receptor beta chains below was sequenced from the same sample in a study of T cells after yellow fever vaccination. Each CDR3 protein gets one entry after TCRdb re-called the 5' RACE reads with MiXCR. The sample carries approximately 160,000 distinct CDR3 sequences, around 8.5% recorded once. The sample in question was CD8+ T cells sorted from PBMCs, obtained 45 days after the yellow fever booster vaccination. The receptors derive from a man between 18 and 35 years old who received the YFV17D yellow fever vaccine.

This clonotype was seen only a few times. The chain employs TRBV7-9 and TRBJ2-3, with D tentatively TRBD2 (6 bases). Between the trimmed V and J ends, which lost 8 bases and 0 bases, there was a span of 12 bases. CDR1 is SEHNR and CDR2 is FQNEAQ in the germline V gene (reference sequence). This CDR3 contains 14 residues. CDR3 region: CASYSGPSTDTQYF. The DNA of the CDR3 is TGTGCCAGCTACAGCGGGCCAAGCACAGATACGCAGTATTTT.

The genes are TRBV7-2 and TRBJ2-3, with 11 bases fitting TRBD2. The CDR3 is made up of 17 amino acids. Germline lookup yields CDR1 SGHTA and CDR2 FQGNSA. V was clipped by 4 bases and J by 2 bases; unmatched bases: 8. The CDR3 bases are TGTGCCAGCAGCTACCCGGGACTAGCGGAGACCACAGATACGCAGTATTTT. Translated: CASSYPGLAETTDTQYF.

V is TRBV11-2 and J is TRBJ2-5; TRBD2 matches 14 bases. The CDR3 has 15 residues. Germline CDR1 is SGHAT and CDR2 is FQNNGV. Trimming cost V 5 bases and J 5 bases; bases outside gene matches: 4. The CDR3 bases are TGTGCCAGCAGCCAAGGGACTAGCGGGGGCGAGACCCAGTACTTC. It translates to CASSQGTSGGETQYF.

This clonotype has ten or more counts. The chain joins TRBV6-5 to TRBJ2-7; 12 positions match TRBD1. After removal of 5 bases from V and 6 bases from J, the junction contained 5 bases not matched to a gene. In germline, CDR1 is MNHEY, CDR2 SVGAGI. The CDR3 covers 14 residues. The CDR3 DNA follows: TGTGCCAGCAGTCCGGGACAGGGGGCGGCCGAGCAGTACTTC. Translated: CASSPGQGAAEQYF.

This clonotype was counted a few times. The gene calls are TRBV5-1 and TRBJ2-7, with 7 nucleotides matching TRBD1. V trimming: 4 bases; J trimming: 8 bases; junction bases outside the gene matches: 15. The CDR3 has 15 amino acids. Germline CDR1 SGHRS, CDR2 YFSETQ. For the CDR3, the DNA is TGCGCCAGCAGCCCTGACAGGGACCCCCCTGGCAAGCAGTACTTC. Protein: CASSPDRDPPGKQYF.